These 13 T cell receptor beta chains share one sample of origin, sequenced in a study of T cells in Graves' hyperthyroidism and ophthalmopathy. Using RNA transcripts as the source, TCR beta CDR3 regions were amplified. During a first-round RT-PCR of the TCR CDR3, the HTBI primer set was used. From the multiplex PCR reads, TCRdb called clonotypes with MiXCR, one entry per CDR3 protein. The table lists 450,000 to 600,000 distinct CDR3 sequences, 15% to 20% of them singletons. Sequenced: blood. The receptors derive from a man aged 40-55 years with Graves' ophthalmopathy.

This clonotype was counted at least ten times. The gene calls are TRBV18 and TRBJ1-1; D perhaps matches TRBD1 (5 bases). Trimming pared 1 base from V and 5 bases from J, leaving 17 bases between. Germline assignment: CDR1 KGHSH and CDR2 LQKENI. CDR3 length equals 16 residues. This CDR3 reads CASSPRLDKEGTEAFF. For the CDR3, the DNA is TGTGCCAGCTCACCACGTCTGGACAAGGAGGGGACTGAAGCTTTCTTT. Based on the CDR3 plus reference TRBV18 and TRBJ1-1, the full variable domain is NAGVMQNPRHLVRRRGQEARLRCSPMKGHSHVYWYRQLPEEGLKFMVYLQKENIIDESGMPKERFSAEFPKEGPSILRIQQVVRGDSAAYFCASSPRLDKEGTEAFFGQGTRLTVV.

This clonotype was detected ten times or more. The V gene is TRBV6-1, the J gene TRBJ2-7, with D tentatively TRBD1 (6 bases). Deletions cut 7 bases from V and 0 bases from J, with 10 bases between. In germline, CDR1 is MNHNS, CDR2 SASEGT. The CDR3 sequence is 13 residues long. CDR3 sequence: CASTPDSSYEQYF. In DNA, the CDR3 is TGTGCCAGCACGCCGGACAGCTCCTACGAGCAGTACTTC.

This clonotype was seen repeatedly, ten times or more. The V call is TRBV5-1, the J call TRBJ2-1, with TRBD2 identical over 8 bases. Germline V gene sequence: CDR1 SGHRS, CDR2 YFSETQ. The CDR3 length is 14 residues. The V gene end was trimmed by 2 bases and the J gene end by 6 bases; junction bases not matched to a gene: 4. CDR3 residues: CASSFGSGGNEQFF. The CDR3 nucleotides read TGCGCCAGCAGCTTCGGCAGCGGGGGCAATGAGCAGTTCTTC.

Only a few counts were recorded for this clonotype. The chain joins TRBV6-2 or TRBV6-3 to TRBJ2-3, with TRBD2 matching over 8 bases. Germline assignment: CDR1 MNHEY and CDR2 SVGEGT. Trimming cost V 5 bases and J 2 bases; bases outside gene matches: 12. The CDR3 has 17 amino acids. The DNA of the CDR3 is TGTGCCAGCAGTCCAATAACGCGGGGGGCCCCCACAGATACGCAGTATTTT. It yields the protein CASSPITRGAPTDTQYF.

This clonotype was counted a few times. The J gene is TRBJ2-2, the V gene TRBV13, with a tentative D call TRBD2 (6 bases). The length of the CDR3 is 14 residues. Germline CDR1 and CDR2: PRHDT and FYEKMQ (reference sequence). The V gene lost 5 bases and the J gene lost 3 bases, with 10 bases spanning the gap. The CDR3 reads CASSRGGYTGELFF. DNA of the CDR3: TGTGCCAGCAGCAGAGGAGGGTACACCGGGGAGCTGTTTTTT. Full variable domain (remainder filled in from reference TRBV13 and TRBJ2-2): AAGVIQSPRHLIKEKRETATLKCYPIPRHDTVYWYQQGPGQDPQFLISFYEKMQSDKGSIPDRFSAQQFSDYHSELNMSSLELGDSALYFCASSRGGYTGELFFGEGSRLTVL.

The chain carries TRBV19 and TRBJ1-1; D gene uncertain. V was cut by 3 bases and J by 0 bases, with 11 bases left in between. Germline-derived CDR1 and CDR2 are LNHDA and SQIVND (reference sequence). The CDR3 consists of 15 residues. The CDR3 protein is CASSIPGGMNTEAFF. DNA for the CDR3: TGTGCCAGTAGTATCCCGGGAGGGATGAACACTGAAGCTTTCTTT.

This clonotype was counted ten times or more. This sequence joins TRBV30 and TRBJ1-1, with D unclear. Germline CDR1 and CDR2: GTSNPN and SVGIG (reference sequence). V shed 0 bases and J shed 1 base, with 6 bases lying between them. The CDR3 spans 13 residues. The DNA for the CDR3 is TGTGCCTGGAGTGTATCCAGGAACACTGAAGCTTTCTTT. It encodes CAWSVSRNTEAFF.

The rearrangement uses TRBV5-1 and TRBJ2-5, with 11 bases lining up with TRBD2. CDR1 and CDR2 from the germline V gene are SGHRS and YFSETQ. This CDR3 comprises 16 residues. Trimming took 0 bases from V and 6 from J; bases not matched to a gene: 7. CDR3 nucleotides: TGCGCCAGCAGCTTGGAACTAGCGGGAGAGTTGCAGACCCAGTACTTC. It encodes CASSLELAGELQTQYF. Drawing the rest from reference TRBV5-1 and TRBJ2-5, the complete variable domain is KAGVTQTPRYLIKTRGQQVTLSCSPISGHRSVSWYQQTPGQGLQFLFEYFSETQRNKGNFPGRFSGRQFSNSRSEMNVSTLELGDSALYLCASSLELAGELQTQYFGPGTRLLVL.

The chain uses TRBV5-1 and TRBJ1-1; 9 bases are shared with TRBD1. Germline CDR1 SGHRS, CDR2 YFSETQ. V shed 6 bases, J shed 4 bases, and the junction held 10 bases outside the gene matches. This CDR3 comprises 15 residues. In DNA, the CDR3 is TGCGCCAGCACCCCCGGGACAGGGCATGTCACTGAAGCTTTCTTT. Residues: CASTPGTGHVTEAFF.

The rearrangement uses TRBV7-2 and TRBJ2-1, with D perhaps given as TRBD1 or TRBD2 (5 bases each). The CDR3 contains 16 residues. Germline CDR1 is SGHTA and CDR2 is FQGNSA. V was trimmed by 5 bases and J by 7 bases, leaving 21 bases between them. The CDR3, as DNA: TGTGCCAGCAGCCCATGGGGACGGTTTGCTGTGAATGAGCAGTTCTTC. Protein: CASSPWGRFAVNEQFF.

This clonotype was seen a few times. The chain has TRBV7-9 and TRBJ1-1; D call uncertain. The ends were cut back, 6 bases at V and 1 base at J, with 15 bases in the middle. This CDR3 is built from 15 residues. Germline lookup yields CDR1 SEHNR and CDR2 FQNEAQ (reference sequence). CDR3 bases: TGTGCCAGCAGTGATGGGAACGAGGAGAACACTGAAGCTTTCTTT. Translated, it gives CASSDGNEENTEAFF.

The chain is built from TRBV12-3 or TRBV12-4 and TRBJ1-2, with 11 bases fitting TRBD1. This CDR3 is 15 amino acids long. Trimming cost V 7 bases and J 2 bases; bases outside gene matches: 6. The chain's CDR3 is CASTLGTGGNYGYTF. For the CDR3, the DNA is TGTGCCAGCACCTTAGGGACAGGGGGGAACTATGGCTACACCTTC.

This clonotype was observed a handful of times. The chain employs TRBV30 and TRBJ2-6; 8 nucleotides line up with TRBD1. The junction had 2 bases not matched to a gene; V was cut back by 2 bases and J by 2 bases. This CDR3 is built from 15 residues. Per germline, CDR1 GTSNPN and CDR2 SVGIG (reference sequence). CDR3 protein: CAWSKGQAGANVLTF. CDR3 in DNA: TGTGCCTGGAGTAAGGGACAGGCTGGGGCCAACGTCCTGACTTTC.